This TCR beta chain was recorded in a study of beta chain features in type 1 diabetes (dated by TCRdb to the late 2010s). Background on the whole study: Mean age, gender distribution, total cell number and subset yield did not differ between patients and healthy donors. A total of 90 million to 140 million sorted cells were examined across all samples, and RNA yield correlated strongly with the number of cells per subset. The study compared the TCRB repertoires of sorted circulating CD4+ T cell subsets in recently diagnosed type 1 diabetes patients with those in matched healthy donors. Whereas all 30 or so donors provided naive and central memory subsets, regulatory and stem cell-like memory subsets were isolated from just 8 patients and about 8 healthy donors.

As for this clone: Its antigen remains unidentified. Base qualities are not provided; no much larger clone lies one nucleotide away.

The full study reports these points: PCR may preferentially amplify shorter templates, but because patient and control samples were amplified and corrected together, any resulting skew would affect both groups equally. At VDJ recombination sites, type 1 diabetes patients had fewer insertions and more deleted nucleotides, which implies abnormalities in thymic rearrangement. Because small numbers of individuals were included in the HLA sub-analyses, any influence of HLA type on TCRB rearrangement was left unresolved. Naive, central memory and regulatory TCRB repertoires appeared more similar among patients than among healthy donors. Type 1 diabetes patients showed a moderate but significant shortening of TCRB CDR3 length in all four CD4+ subsets. Because cDNA rather than genomic DNA was sequenced, highly expressing activated cells could have been over-represented, although no difference in activation and CD3 levels was found between groups.

Each donor gave one peripheral blood draw, averaging approximately 110 mL, which was collected into heparinised tubes. A BD FACSAria II and a panel including CD45RO, CCR7, CD25, CD127, CD95 and CD27 were used to sort naive, central memory, regulatory and stem cell-like memory CD4+ T cells. A purity above 98% was achieved for all sorted populations. Right away, PBMCs were isolated by Lymphoprep density gradient centrifugation and were stained directly, with no culture step. So that batch effects would be minimized, each experiment stained and sorted samples in pairs, pairing one healthy donor with one patient. The High Capacity cDNA Reverse Transcription Kit was used to reverse transcribe all of the isolated RNA, meaning that expressed TCRB transcripts were what got sequenced. Deep immunoSEQ sequencing was performed on naive, central memory and regulatory T cell samples, with an average of roughly 4 million total reads per sample. After sorted cells were lysed in RLT buffer, RNA was extracted with DNase-treated RNeasy Micro or Mini kits, with the choice depending on cell number. To prevent cross-contamination, every cell subset was processed on its own, while patient and healthy donor samples were processed together. Using the immunoSEQ multiplex PCR, TCRB sequences were amplified from cDNA into 87-bp fragments spanning the CDR3 region. Amplicons were sequenced on the Illumina HiSeq platform. The original methods were these. Synthetic template baselines were used to correct PCR bias computationally, reads within Hamming distance 2 were collapsed, and singletons that could not be merged were discarded. Reads were aligned against IMGT to assign V, D and J genes, CDR3 length and insertions or deletions at six rearrangement sites. Within each subset, clonotype counts were normalized to sorted cell number, after which true diversity and Gini coefficients were computed with the tcR R package. The overlap coefficient, calculated on TCRB nucleotide sequences, was used to quantify repertoire sharing. Out-of-frame TCRB sequences from naive cells were analyzed as a proxy for the pre-selection repertoire. Held by TCRdb, this immuneACCESS table contains in-frame sequences only and omits some clones. Under half of the omission traces to an unresolved V gene where checked; the cause of the rest is unknown. The V and J calls and the clone size are those of that table, but D and trimming were determined from the DNA. This sample comprises just over 600,000 clones, 15% of them detected only once. The ten largest clonotypes hold about 0.093% of the sample.

From a lookup of the germline V gene (reference sequence), CDR1 and CDR2 are SEHNR and FQNEAQ. V sheds 6 bases and J sheds 1 base, leaving 9 bases between their ends. Measured from the cysteine to the phenylalanine, the CDR3 is 13 residues long. This entry keeps only the CDR3 DNA: 39 bases, framed from base 1. The sample was naive CD4+ T cells from blood. The intended sense of this specimen's cell subset or site label: true naive CD4+ T cells. In this chain, TRBV7-9 is recombined with TRBJ1-1, with the D gene call left open. This receptor was identified in a man in his late teens or twenties in good health. The DNA reads as follows: TGTGCCAGCAGTCTTGAACCGAACACTGAAGCTTTCTTT. The resulting protein is CASSLEPNTEAFF.